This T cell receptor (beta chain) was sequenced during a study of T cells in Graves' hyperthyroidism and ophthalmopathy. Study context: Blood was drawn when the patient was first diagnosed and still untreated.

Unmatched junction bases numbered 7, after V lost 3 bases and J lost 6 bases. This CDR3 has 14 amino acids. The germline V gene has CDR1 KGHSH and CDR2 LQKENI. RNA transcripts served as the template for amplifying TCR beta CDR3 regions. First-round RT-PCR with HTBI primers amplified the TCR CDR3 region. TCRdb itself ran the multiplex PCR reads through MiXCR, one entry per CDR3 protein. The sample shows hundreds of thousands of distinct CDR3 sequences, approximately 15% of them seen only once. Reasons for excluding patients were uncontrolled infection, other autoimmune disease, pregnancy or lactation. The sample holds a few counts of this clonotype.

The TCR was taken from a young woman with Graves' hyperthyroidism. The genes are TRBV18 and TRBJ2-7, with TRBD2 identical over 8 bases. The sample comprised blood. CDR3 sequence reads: CASSPTGGGSEQYF. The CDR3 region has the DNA TGTGCCAGCTCACCTACCGGGGGGGGGTCCGAGCAGTACTTC.